Reported below is one T cell receptor (beta chain). Antigen unknown. Thawed PBMCs were FACS-sorted into unstimulated CD4+CD25+CD127- regulatory T cells, CD4+CD25- non-regulatory cells, CD4 and CD8 cells. Sequenced by immunoSEQ multiplex PCR; TCRdb stores in-frame clones only, minus some. Of more than 60,000 clones in the sample, roughly 89% were seen once. The sample comes from a study of Tregs in tolerant kidney transplant recipients. On the study more broadly: Recipients received nonmyeloablative bone marrow transplants from related graft donors, with transient mixed chimerism.

Points from the study as a whole: Changing PCR primers prevented nucleotide comparison between some patients' samples.

The source was CD4+ T cells from blood, collected before the transplant. The receptor's source is a human donor who received a combined kidney and bone marrow transplant.

The CDR3 region has the DNA TGTGCCAGCAGCTTAGACCGCAACCGCGAACAGTACTTC. It specifies CASSLDRNREQYF. The rearrangement uses TRBV7-2 and TRBJ2-7; no definite D call. CDR3 length equals 13 residues. CDR1 is SGHTA, CDR2 FQGNSA, per germline. V gave up 1 base and J gave up 10 bases, with 14 bases separating them.